What follows are 19 T cell receptor beta chains derived from one specimen sequenced in a study of blood T cell repertoires in COVID-19. Generated by immunoSEQ multiplex PCR, the TCRdb table keeps only in-frame clones and is missing some. The profile shows roughly 140,000 clones, 70% to 90% of them singletons. The sequenced sample consisted of peripheral blood. Source of these receptors: a woman aged 40 to 49 with active or convalescent COVID-19.

The chain has TRBV5-4 and TRBJ2-7; 10 nucleotides align to TRBD1. The CDR3 extends over 15 amino acids. Per germline, CDR1 SGHNT and CDR2 YYREEE (reference sequence). V was pared by 2 bases and J by 4 bases, with 6 bases of the junction left unmatched. The CDR3 coding sequence is TGTGCCAGCAGCTTAGGGACAGGGGCTGTATACGAGCAGTACTTC. Its translation is CASSLGTGAVYEQYF.

The table lists this clone with a count of one. The chain combines TRBV30 with TRBJ1-6; D call uncertain. The CDR3 loop spans 15 amino acids. V was shortened by 1 base and J by 0 bases, with 7 bases between the two germline ends. CDR1 is GTSNPN and CDR2 is SVGIG in the germline V gene (reference sequence). In DNA form, the CDR3 reads TGTGCCTGGAGTGACCCTAGCTCCTATAATTCACCCCTCCACTTT. Its protein product is CAWSDPSSYNSPLHF. The full variable domain, its missing parts supplied by reference TRBV30 and TRBJ1-6, is SQTIHQWPATLVQPVGSPLSLECTVEGTSNPNLYWYRQAAGRGLQLLFYSVGIGQISSEVPQNLSASRPQDRQFILSSKKLLLSDSGFYLCAWSDPSSYNSPLHFGNGTRLTVT.

The chain has TRBV28 and TRBJ1-2, with 9 bases lining up with TRBD1. Germline trimming cut 7 bases from V and 7 bases from J; bases unmatched to any gene: 13. The CDR3 is 15 amino acids. The germline gives CDR1 MDHEN, CDR2 SYDVKM. The CDR3, as DNA: TGTGCCAGCACCACTCCGGGGACAGGGTGGCGTGGCTACACCTTC. This encodes CASTTPGTGWRGYTF.

This clone came up many times. The chain recombines TRBV24-1 with TRBJ2-2; 9 bases align to TRBD1. The germline V gene has CDR1 KGHDR and CDR2 SFDVKD. This CDR3 spans 17 amino acids. The V and J ends lost 3 bases and 4 bases, in that order; junction bases with no gene match: 8. Written as DNA, the CDR3 is TGTGCCACCAGTGATGAGCCGGGACAGGGCACCACCGGGGAGCTGTTTTTT. This codes for CATSDEPGQGTTGELFF.

The chain couples TRBV10-2 to TRBJ2-2; D is ambiguous. The length of the CDR3 is 11 residues. The germline CDR1 and CDR2 sequences are WSHSY and SAAADI. V lost 9 bases and J 6 bases, leaving 8 bases between the germline ends. The CDR3 is CASTTPGELFF. Written as DNA, the CDR3 is TGCGCCAGTACTACCCCCGGGGAGCTGTTTTTT.

V gene TRBV2 combines with J gene TRBJ1-5; a possible D gene is TRBD1 (6 bases). The V gene lost 2 bases and the J gene lost 1 base, with 12 bases spanning the gap. Germline assignment: CDR1 SNHLY and CDR2 FYNNEI. This CDR3 contains 16 residues. The CDR3 sequence is CASSEFGQGSNQPQHF. CDR3 DNA: TGTGCCAGCAGTGAATTTGGTCAGGGGAGCAATCAGCCCCAGCATTTT.

The chain joins TRBV7-9 to TRBJ2-7, with 7 bases lining up with TRBD1. The germline CDR1 and CDR2 sequences are SEHNR and FQNEAQ (reference sequence). This CDR3 contains 15 residues. The trim removed 0 bases at V and 6 bases at J, leaving 8 bases unmatched. CDR3 in amino acids: CASSLANGQASEQYF. The CDR3 nucleotides are TGTGCCAGCAGCTTAGCAAATGGACAGGCGTCCGAGCAGTACTTC.

This sequence joins TRBV6-5 and TRBJ1-1; TRBD1 aligns across 9 bases. Germline values: CDR1 MNHEY, CDR2 SVGAGI. The V and J ends lost 2 bases and 10 bases, in that order; junction bases with no gene match: 2. CDR3 length: 12 amino acids. The CDR3 DNA is TGTGCCAGCAGTTACGGGACAGGGAGAGCTTTCTTT. Protein product: CASSYGTGRAFF.

This chain connects TRBV19 to TRBJ1-2, with 10 bases that match TRBD1. Germline V gene sequence: CDR1 LNHDA, CDR2 SQIVND (reference sequence). This CDR3 region has 15 residues. V lost 3 bases to trimming and J lost 7 bases; unmatched junction nucleotides: 8. CDR3 residues: CASSIRTGGFGGYTF. As DNA, the CDR3 is TGTGCCAGTAGTATTCGGACAGGGGGGTTTGGTGGCTACACCTTC.

The V call is TRBV3-1 (or the pseudogene TRBV3-2), the J call TRBJ1-2; TRBD1 matches 9 bases. Germline loops: CDR1 LGHDT, CDR2 YNNKEL (reference sequence). The CDR3 contains 17 residues. V lost 2 bases, J lost 9 bases, and 16 bases stayed unmatched. The DNA of the CDR3 is TGTGCCAGCAGCCAAAGGCAGGGGGGACAGGGTTCTATGAGCTACACCTTC. This codes for CASSQRQGGQGSMSYTF.

The genes are TRBV6-5 and TRBJ1-1, with 8 bases aligning to TRBD1. Germline loops: CDR1 MNHEY, CDR2 SVGAGI. Trimming at V came to 4 bases and at J to 1 base, leaving 2 bases not matched to a gene. The CDR3 loop spans 14 amino acids. The CDR3 nucleotides read TGTGCCAGCAGTTGGGGACAGGAGAACACTGAAGCTTTCTTT. Translation: CASSWGQENTEAFF.

This chain links TRBV30 with TRBJ2-6, with a possible D match to TRBD2 (5 bases). Germline V gives CDR1 GTSNPN, CDR2 SVGIG (reference sequence). The ends were cut back, 2 bases at V and 2 bases at J, with 10 bases in the middle. The CDR3 spans 15 residues. This CDR3 reads CAWSRGLPGANVLTF. CDR3 bases: TGTGCCTGGAGTCGAGGGCTCCCTGGGGCCAACGTCCTGACTTTC.

The rearrangement joins TRBV3-1 (or the pseudogene TRBV3-2) to TRBJ1-6; a weak D match, TRBD1 (5 bases). V dropped 0 bases and J dropped 3 bases, with 12 bases sitting between them. The CDR3 loop spans 17 amino acids. Germline lookup yields CDR1 LGHDT and CDR2 YNNKEL (reference sequence). The CDR3 region has the DNA TGTGCCAGCAGCCAAGATGCAGGGAATTTCTATAATTCACCCCTCCACTTT. The encoded protein is CASSQDAGNFYNSPLHF.

Worth noting for this clone: The limits of the CDR3 on the DNA are not certain, so only TCRdb's listed CDR3 is given. The V and J genes are TRBV21-1 and TRBJ2-2; TRBD2, the table's D call, lacks a check against the DNA. TRBV21-1 is a recognized pseudogene. The CDR3 spans 21 residues, counting both ends. The CDR3 here is CASSKGQRCLGWAGGTGELFF.

V usage is TRBV14 and J usage is TRBJ1-5, with 11 bases lining up with TRBD1. Germline V gene sequence: CDR1 SGHDN, CDR2 FVKESK. The CDR3 is 18 amino acids. V was pared by 3 bases and J by 7 bases, with 14 bases of the junction left unmatched. In nucleotides, the CDR3 is TGTGCCAGCAGCCAGGCTAGGACAGGGGGCTTGGGTAACCAGCCCCAGCATTTT. Protein sequence: CASSQARTGGLGNQPQHF.

This clone was counted a single time. This chain links TRBV5-1 with TRBJ2-2; no clear D gene. Trimming removed 3 bases from V and 1 base from J, with 7 bases in between. CDR1 is SGHRS, CDR2 YFSETQ, per germline. The CDR3 covers 14 residues. Written as DNA, the CDR3 is TGCGCCAGCAGCTGGGCAGGGAACACCGGGGAGCTGTTTTTT. Translation: CASSWAGNTGELFF.

V is TRBV9 and J is TRBJ1-6; 11 bases are shared with TRBD1. CDR3 length: 15 amino acids. With V trimmed by 3 bases and J by 10 bases, 6 bases remained unmatched. Germline V gives CDR1 SGDLS, CDR2 YYNGEE. The CDR3: CASSAGQGARSPLHF. CDR3 nucleotides: TGTGCCAGCAGCGCAGGACAGGGGGCACGGTCACCCCTCCACTTT.

V and J are TRBV7-9 and TRBJ2-7; D possibly corresponds to TRBD1 (6 bases). There are 13 residues in the CDR3. CDR1 is SEHNR and CDR2 is FQNEAQ in the germline V gene (reference sequence). Between the trimmed V and J ends, which lost 4 bases and 6 bases, there was a span of 13 bases. This CDR3 reads CASSSQTGPEQYF. As DNA, the CDR3 is TGTGCCAGCAGCTCCCAAACAGGGCCCGAGCAGTACTTC.

This clone was recorded once. The chain employs TRBV28 and TRBJ1-5; 8 bases line up with TRBD1. Germline assignment: CDR1 MDHEN and CDR2 SYDVKM. V shed 6 bases, J shed 4 bases, and the junction held 8 bases outside the gene matches. The CDR3 runs to 15 residues. CDR3 protein: CASSSRTGYNQPQHF. CDR3 DNA: TGTGCCAGCAGCTCTAGGACAGGGTATAATCAGCCCCAGCATTTT.